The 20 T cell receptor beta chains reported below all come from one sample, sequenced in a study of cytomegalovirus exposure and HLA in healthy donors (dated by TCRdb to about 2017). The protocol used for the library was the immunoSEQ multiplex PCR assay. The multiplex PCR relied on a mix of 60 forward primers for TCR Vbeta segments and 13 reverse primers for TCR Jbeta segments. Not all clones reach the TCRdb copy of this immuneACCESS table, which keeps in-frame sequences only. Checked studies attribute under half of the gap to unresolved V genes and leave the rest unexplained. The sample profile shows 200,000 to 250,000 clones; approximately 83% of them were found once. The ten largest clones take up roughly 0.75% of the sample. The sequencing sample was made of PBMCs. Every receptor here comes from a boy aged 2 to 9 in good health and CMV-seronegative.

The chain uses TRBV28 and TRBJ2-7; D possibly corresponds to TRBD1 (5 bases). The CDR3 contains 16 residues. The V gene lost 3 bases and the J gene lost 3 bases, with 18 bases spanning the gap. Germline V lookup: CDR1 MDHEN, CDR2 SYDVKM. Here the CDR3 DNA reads TGTGCCAGCAGTTTGGAGTCAGGGTACTATCACTACGAGCAGTACTTC. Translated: CASSLESGYYHYEQYF.

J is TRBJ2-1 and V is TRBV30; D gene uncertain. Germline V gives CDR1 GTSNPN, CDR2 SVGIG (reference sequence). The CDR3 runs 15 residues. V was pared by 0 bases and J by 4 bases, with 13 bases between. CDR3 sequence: CAWSVRAWSYNEQFF. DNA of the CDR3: TGTGCCTGGAGTGTAAGAGCTTGGAGTTACAATGAGCAGTTCTTC. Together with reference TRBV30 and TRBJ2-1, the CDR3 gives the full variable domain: SQTIHQWPATLVQPVGSPLSLECTVEGTSNPNLYWYRQAAGRGLQLLFYSVGIGQISSEVPQNLSASRPQDRQFILSSKKLLLSDSGFYLCAWSVRAWSYNEQFFGPGTRLTVL.

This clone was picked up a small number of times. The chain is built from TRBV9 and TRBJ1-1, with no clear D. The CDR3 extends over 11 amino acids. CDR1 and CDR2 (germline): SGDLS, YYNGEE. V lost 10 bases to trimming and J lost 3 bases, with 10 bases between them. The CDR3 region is CASGGDTEAFF. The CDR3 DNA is TGTGCCTCCGGCGGTGACACTGAAGCTTTCTTT.

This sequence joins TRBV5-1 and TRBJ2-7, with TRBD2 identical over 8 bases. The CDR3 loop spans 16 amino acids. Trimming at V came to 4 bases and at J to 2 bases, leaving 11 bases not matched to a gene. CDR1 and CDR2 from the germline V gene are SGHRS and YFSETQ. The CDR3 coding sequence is TGCGCCAGCAGCCGGGGGGGCAGCGGGTTTCCCTACGAGCAGTACTTC. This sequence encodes CASSRGGSGFPYEQYF.

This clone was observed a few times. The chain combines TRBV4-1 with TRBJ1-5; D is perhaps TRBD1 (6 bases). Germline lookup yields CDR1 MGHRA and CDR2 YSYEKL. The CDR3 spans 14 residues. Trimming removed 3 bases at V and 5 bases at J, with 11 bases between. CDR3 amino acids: CASSQWAGDQPQHF. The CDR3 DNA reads TGCGCCAGCAGCCAGTGGGCAGGGGATCAGCCCCAGCATTTT.

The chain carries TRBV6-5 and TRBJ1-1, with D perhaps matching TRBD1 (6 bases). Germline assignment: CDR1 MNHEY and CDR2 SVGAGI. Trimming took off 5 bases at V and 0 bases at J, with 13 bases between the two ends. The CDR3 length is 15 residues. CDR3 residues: CASSNQGFMNTEAFF. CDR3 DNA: TGTGCCAGCAGTAACCAGGGGTTCATGAACACTGAAGCTTTCTTT.

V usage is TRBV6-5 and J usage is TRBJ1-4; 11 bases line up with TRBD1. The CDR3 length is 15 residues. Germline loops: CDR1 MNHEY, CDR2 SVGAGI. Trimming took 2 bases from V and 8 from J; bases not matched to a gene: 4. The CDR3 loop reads CASSYQGQGGEKLFF. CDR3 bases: TGTGCCAGCAGTTACCAGGGACAGGGGGGGGAAAAACTGTTTTTT.

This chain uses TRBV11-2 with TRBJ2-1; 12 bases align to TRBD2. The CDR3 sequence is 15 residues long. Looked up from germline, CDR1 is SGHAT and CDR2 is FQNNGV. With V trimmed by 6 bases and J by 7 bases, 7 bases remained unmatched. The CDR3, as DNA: TGTGCCAGCAGTCGACTAGCGGGAGTGGGGAATGAGCAGTTCTTC. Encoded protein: CASSRLAGVGNEQFF.

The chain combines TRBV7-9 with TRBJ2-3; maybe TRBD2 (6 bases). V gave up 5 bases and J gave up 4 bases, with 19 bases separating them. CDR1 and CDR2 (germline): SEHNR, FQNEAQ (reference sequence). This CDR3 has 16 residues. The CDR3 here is CASSGPGTRSPDTQYF. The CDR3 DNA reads TGTGCCAGCAGCGGCCCCGGGACTCGATCCCCAGATACGCAGTATTTT.

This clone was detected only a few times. In nucleotides, the CDR3 is TGTGCCAGCAGGTCCCTTGGGACAGCAACTAATGAAAAACTGTTTTTT. Translating it yields CASRSLGTATNEKLFF. The chain uses TRBV2 and TRBJ1-4; 7 bases are a match to TRBD1. V shed 6 bases and J 0 bases; nucleotides not matched to a gene: 7. Germline values: CDR1 SNHLY, CDR2 FYNNEI. This CDR3 has 16 amino acids.

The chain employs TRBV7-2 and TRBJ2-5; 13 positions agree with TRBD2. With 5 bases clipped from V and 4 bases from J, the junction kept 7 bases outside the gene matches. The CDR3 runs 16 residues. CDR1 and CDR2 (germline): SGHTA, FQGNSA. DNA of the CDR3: TGTGCCAGCAGCCGGACTAGCGGGAGTAGGGGAGAGACCCAGTACTTC. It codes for CASSRTSGSRGETQYF.

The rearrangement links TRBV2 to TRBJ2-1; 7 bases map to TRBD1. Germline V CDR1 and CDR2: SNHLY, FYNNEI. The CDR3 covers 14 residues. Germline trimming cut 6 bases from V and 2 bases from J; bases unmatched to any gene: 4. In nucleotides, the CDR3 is TGTGCCAGCAGAGACAGGGTGACCTACAATGAGCAGTTCTTC. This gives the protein CASRDRVTYNEQFF.

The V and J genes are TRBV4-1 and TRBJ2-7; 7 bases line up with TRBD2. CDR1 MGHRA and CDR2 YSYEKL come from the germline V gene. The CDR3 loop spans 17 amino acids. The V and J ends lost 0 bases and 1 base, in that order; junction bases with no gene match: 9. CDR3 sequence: CASSQERAASGSYEQYF. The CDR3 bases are TGCGCCAGCAGCCAAGAAAGGGCGGCTAGCGGTTCCTACGAGCAGTACTTC.

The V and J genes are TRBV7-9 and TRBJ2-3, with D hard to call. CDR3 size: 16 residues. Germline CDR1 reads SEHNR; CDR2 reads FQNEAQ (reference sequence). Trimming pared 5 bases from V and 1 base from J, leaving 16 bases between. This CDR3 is CASSASPNRGTDTQYF. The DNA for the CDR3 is TGTGCCAGCAGCGCGAGCCCAAACCGGGGCACAGATACGCAGTATTTT.

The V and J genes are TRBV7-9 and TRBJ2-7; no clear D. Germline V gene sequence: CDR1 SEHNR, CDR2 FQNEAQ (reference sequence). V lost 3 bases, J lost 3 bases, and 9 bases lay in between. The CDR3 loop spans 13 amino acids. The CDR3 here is CASSFTNLYEQYF. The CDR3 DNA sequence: TGTGCCAGCAGCTTCACAAATCTCTACGAGCAGTACTTC.

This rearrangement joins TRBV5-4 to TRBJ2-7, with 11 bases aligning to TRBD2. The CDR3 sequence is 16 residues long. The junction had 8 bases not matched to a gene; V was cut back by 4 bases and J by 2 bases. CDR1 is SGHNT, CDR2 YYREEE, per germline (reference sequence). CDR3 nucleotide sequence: TGTGCCAGCAGCGGAACACTAGCGGGAGTCCCCTACGAGCAGTACTTC. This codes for CASSGTLAGVPYEQYF.

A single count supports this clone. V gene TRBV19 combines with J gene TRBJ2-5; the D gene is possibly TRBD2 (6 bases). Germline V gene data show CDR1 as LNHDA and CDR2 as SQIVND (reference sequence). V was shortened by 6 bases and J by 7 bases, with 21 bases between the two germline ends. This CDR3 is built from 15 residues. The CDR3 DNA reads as TGTGCCAGTAGCCTAGCCGGGACTCCAGGCGGGACCCAGTACTTC. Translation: CASSLAGTPGGTQYF.

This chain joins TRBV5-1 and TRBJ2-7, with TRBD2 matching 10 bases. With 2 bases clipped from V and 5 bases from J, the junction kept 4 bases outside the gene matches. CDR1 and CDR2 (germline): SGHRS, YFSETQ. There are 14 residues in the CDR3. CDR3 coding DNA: TGCGCCAGCAGCTTAGGACTAGCGGTGGACGAGCAGTACTTC. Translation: CASSLGLAVDEQYF.

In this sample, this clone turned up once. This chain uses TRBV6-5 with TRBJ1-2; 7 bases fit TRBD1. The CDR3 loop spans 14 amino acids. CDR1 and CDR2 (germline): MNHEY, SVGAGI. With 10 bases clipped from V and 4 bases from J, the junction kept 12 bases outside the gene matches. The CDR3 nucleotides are TGTGCCACCCTACCCACAGGGGAGGCCTATGGCTACACCTTC. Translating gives CATLPTGEAYGYTF.

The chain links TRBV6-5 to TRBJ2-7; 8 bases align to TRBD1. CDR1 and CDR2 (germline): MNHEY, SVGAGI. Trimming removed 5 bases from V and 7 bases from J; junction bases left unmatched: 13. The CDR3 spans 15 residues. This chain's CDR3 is CASSPRQGSLREQYF. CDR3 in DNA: TGTGCCAGCAGTCCACGACAGGGGTCGCTTAGGGAGCAGTACTTC.